A selection of T cell receptor beta chains follows, all from one sample in a study of shared T cell receptors in the human thymus. This table comes from immunoSEQ multiplex PCR, and its TCRdb copy is limited to in-frame clones, with some not included. The data show about 380,000 clones, about 95% seen once. Sequenced sample: thymocytes. These TCRs come from a human donor. Each CDR3 is given with its conserved first and last residue. The order of the fields is CDR3 length, J gene, V gene, D gene, clone size, CDR3 protein, CDR3 DNA. D genes are given only for firm matches. Size is omitted from some rows. Given values are once, few, many or a class for expanded clones.

>12|TRBJ1-5|TRBV19|.|few
CASSSTNQPQHF
TGTGCCAGTAGTAGTACCAATCAGCCCCAGCATTTT
>15|TRBJ2-3|TRBV28|.|.
CASSYRGRETDTQYF
TGTGCCAGCAGTTATCGTGGTCGAGAGACAGATACGCAGTATTTT
>14|TRBJ2-1|TRBV28|TRBD1|.
CATDPGQGAYEQFF
TGTGCCACTGACCCGGGACAGGGGGCCTATGAGCAGTTCTTC
>10|TRBJ1-2|TRBV2|.|few
CASRFYGYTF
TGTGCCAGCCGATTTTATGGCTACACCTTC
>13|TRBJ2-1|TRBV5-5|.|.
CASSLVLECEQFF
TGTGCCAGCAGCTTGGTACTAGAATGCGAGCAGTTCTTC
>15|TRBJ1-4|TRBV28|TRBD1|.
CASSPRTGENEKLFF
TGTGCCAGCAGTCCGCGGACAGGGGAAAACGAAAAACTGTTTTTT
>14|TRBJ2-7|TRBV9|.|.
CASSVEPQSYEQYF
TGTGCCAGCAGCGTAGAACCGCAATCCTACGAGCAGTACTTC
>15|TRBJ1-1|TRBV5-5|.|.
CASSFKGDMNTEAFF
TGTGCCAGCAGCTTCAAGGGAGATATGAACACTGAAGCTTTCTTT
>14|TRBJ2-3|TRBV10-3|TRBD2|once
CAISPAGPTDTQYF
TGTGCCATCAGTCCAGCGGGGCCCACAGATACGCAGTATTTT
>16|TRBJ1-5|TRBV19|.|.
CASSIVPDGRYQPQHF
TGTGCCAGTAGTATAGTACCAGACGGGAGATATCAGCCCCAGCATTTT
>16|TRBJ2-7|TRBV7-8|.|.
CASSMTRDSSSYEQYF
TGTGCCAGCAGCATGACACGGGACTCTTCGTCCTACGAGCAGTACTTC
>11|TRBJ2-7|TRBV7-9|.|.
CASSLQYEQYF
TGTGCCAGCAGCTTACAATACGAGCAGTACTTC
>17|TRBJ2-1|TRBV4-2|TRBD2|.
CASSRGLAEPWNNEQFF
TGTGCCAGCAGCCGAGGACTAGCGGAGCCGTGGAACAATGAGCAGTTCTTC
>12|TRBJ1-2|TRBV28|.|once
CASSLQNYGYTF
TGTGCCAGCAGTTTACAAAACTATGGCTACACCTTC
>14|TRBJ2-3|TRBV18|.|.
CASSPSGHPDTQYF
TGTGCCAGCTCACCCAGCGGGCACCCAGATACGCAGTATTTT
>12|TRBJ2-2|TRBV7-6|.|.
CASGPLPGELFF
TGTGCCAGCGGCCCCTTACCCGGGGAGCTGTTTTTT
>15|TRBJ2-1|TRBV7-9|TRBD1|.
CASSLRQGAYNEQFF
TGTGCCAGCAGCTTACGACAGGGGGCGTACAATGAGCAGTTCTTC
>16|TRBJ1-6|TRBV7-9|.|.
CASSSLVLNSNSPLHF
TGTGCCAGCAGCTCATTAGTATTGAATTCTAATTCACCCCTCCACTTT
>19|TRBJ2-1|TRBV5-4|TRBD2|.
CASSSHRAGGESSYNEQFF
TGTGCCAGCAGCTCCCACCGGGCGGGAGGGGAGAGCTCCTACAATGAGCAGTTCTTC
>15|TRBJ2-1|TRBV7-9|TRBD1|.
CASSLKIGTGNEQFF
TGTGCCAGCAGCTTAAAGATCGGGACAGGGAATGAGCAGTTCTTC
>13|TRBJ2-5|TRBV27|.|.
CASSQRRGETQYF
TGTGCCAGCAGTCAGCGGAGGGGGGAGACCCAGTACTTC
>17|TRBJ1-5|TRBV30|TRBD1|.
CAWSEGLRQGASQPQHF
TGTGCCTGGAGTGAGGGCCTCCGGCAGGGGGCAAGTCAGCCCCAGCATTTT
>12|TRBJ1-5|TRBV14|.|few
CASSQLGQPQHF
TGTGCCAGCAGCCAATTGGGTCAGCCCCAGCATTTT
>14|TRBJ2-1|TRBV14|TRBD2|.
CASRGLAGGNEQFF
TGTGCCAGCAGAGGGCTAGCGGGAGGTAATGAGCAGTTCTTC
>18|TRBJ2-7|TRBV4-3|TRBD2|.
CASSQEPSGRADTKEQYF
TGCGCCAGCAGCCAAGAGCCTAGCGGGAGGGCCGATACTAAAGAGCAGTACTTC
>15|TRBJ1-1|TRBV28|.|.
CASRRQGARILEAFF
TGTGCCAGCAGACGACAAGGAGCGAGAATCCTTGAAGCTTTCTTT
>16|TRBJ2-1|TRBV2|.|.
CASKPGPMPRVDEQFF
TGTGCCAGCAAGCCGGGACCCATGCCAAGGGTTGATGAGCAGTTCTTC
>15|TRBJ2-1|TRBV10-3|.|.
CAISESSRPYNEQFF
TGTGCCATCAGTGAGTCGTCCAGACCCTACAATGAGCAGTTCTTC
>15|TRBJ2-1|TRBV27|TRBD2|.
CASRGYGGSGNEQFF
TGTGCCAGCAGGGGCTATGGCGGGAGTGGCAATGAGCAGTTCTTC
>13|TRBJ1-4|TRBV6-5|.|.
CASRGREGEKLFF
TGTGCCAGCCGGGGTAGGGAGGGCGAAAAACTGTTTTTT
>15|TRBJ2-7|TRBV15|.|.
CATSSEKSSSYEQYF
TGTGCCACCAGCAGTGAAAAGAGTAGCTCCTACGAGCAGTACTTC
>17|TRBJ2-5|TRBV7-9|.|.
CASSLGGPRGRQETQYF
TGTGCCAGCAGCCTTGGGGGGCCGAGGGGTCGTCAAGAGACCCAGTACTTC
>13|TRBJ2-1|TRBV25-1|.|few
CASSWAGLDEQFF
TGTGCCAGCAGTTGGGCAGGGCTGGACGAGCAGTTCTTC
>15|TRBJ2-3|TRBV4-2|.|.
CASSQELVSTDTQYF
TGTGCCAGCAGCCAAGAACTAGTTAGCACAGATACGCAGTATTTT
>14|TRBJ1-1|TRBV6-5|TRBD1|.
CASSRQGSNTEAFF
TGTGCCAGCAGCCGACAGGGATCGAACACTGAAGCTTTCTTT
>12|TRBJ2-5|TRBV28|.|.
CARNQGKETQYF
TGTGCCAGGAATCAGGGGAAAGAGACCCAGTACTTC
>15|TRBJ2-7|TRBV4-3|.|once
CASSPDSPTPYEQYF
TGCGCCAGCAGCCCTGACAGTCCAACACCCTACGAGCAGTACTTC
>19|TRBJ2-1|TRBV4-3|.|.
CASSPTNDREYGSSNEQFF
TGCGCCAGCAGCCCGACGAATGACAGGGAGTACGGGAGTAGTAATGAGCAGTTCTTC
>17|TRBJ2-5|TRBV19|.|.
CASSIDGARRYQETQYF
TGTGCCAGTAGCATCGACGGGGCTAGAAGGTACCAAGAGACCCAGTACTTC
>15|TRBJ1-1|TRBV25-1|TRBD1|.
CASSESAGGKTEAFF
TGTGCCAGCAGTGAATCGGCAGGGGGCAAGACTGAAGCTTTCTTT
>22|TRBJ2-5|TRBV28|TRBD1|.
CASSLTGTARRPYWWRQETQYF
TGTGCCAGCAGTTTAACCGGGACAGCGAGGAGGCCCTACTGGTGGCGACAAGAGACCCAGTACTTC
>10|TRBJ2-1|TRBV11-3|.|.
CASSLDEQFF
TGTGCCAGCAGCTTAGATGAGCAGTTCTTC
>15|TRBJ2-7|TRBV10-2|.|.
CASSESVQPSYEQYF
TGCGCCAGCAGTGAGTCGGTACAGCCGTCCTACGAGCAGTACTTC
>18|TRBJ2-1|TRBV7-6|TRBD1|.
CASSLKDRDRVSYNEQFF
TGTGCCAGCAGCTTGAAAGACCGGGACAGGGTATCCTACAATGAGCAGTTCTTC
>20|TRBJ2-1|TRBV12-2|.|.
CASRSARGLPVQKSYNEQFF
TGTGCAAGTCGTTCCGCACGGGGACTACCGGTTCAGAAGTCCTACAATGAGCAGTTCTTC
>19|TRBJ2-5|TRBV4-3|TRBD2|once
CASSQEGTSDRIRKETQYF
TGCGCCAGCAGCCAAGAAGGGACTAGCGACCGTATCCGAAAAGAGACCCAGTACTTC
>15|TRBJ2-7|TRBV9|.|.
CASSVDQTPTCEQYF
TGTGCCAGCAGCGTAGATCAGACCCCAACTTGCGAGCAGTACTTC